The present TCR beta chain was sequenced within a study of regulatory T cells in long-lasting Graves disease. The V end was cut by 4 bases, the J end by 9 bases, with 13 bases between. The CDR3 is 13 amino acids. Per germline, CDR1 MNHEY and CDR2 SVGEGT. HTBI primers from iRepertoire and Arm-PCR of CDR3 regions yielded the TCR beta libraries. Using its own MiXCR run on the multiplex PCR reads, TCRdb lists one record per CDR3 protein. The data contain hundreds of thousands of distinct CDR3 sequences, about 13% of them singletons. Time point defined: newly diagnosed GD, antithyroid drugs for less than 3 months. PBMC RNA was the source of the TCR library. These data were also filed under a second study, of T cells in Graves' hyperthyroidism and ophthalmopathy.

Here the sequenced sample was peripheral blood mononuclear cells (PBMCs), taken at new diagnosis, from a patient treated with antithyroid drugs. This receptor was taken from a man in his thirties or forties with Graves disease. V and J are TRBV6-2 or TRBV6-3 and TRBJ2-1; the D gene is possibly TRBD1 (6 bases). The CDR3 DNA reads TGTGCCAGCAGTTCGAAAGTCAGGGGTGAGCAGTTCTTC. Encoded protein: CASSSKVRGEQFF.